Listed here are 19 T cell receptor beta chains from one sample, sequenced in a study of shared clonotypes between healthy human individuals. Clones were read by immunoSEQ multiplex PCR, and TCRdb kept only the in-frame ones, dropping some. The table includes about 2 million clones, over 85% detected once. Terminally differentiated effector memory CD45RA+ cells were excluded from the naive CD8 cells, which were CD45RO-negative and positively selected for CCR7. Sequencing was carried out using naive CD8+ T cells sorted from blood. The receptors shown here come from a man younger than 35 in good health.

The genes are TRBV6-5 and TRBJ2-2, with 8 bases matching TRBD2. The ends lost 5 bases at V and 3 bases at J; junction bases unmatched: 2. This CDR3 has 14 amino acids. Germline-derived CDR1 and CDR2 are MNHEY and SVGAGI. This chain's CDR3 is CASSRGGDTGELFF. DNA of the CDR3: TGTGCCAGCAGTCGGGGGGGGGACACCGGGGAGCTGTTTTTT.

As for this clone: Additional DNA sequences in this sample encode the identical CDR3. This chain joins TRBV27 and TRBJ2-7; possible D gene TRBD1, 6 bases. CDR1 MNHEY and CDR2 SMNVEV come from the germline V gene (reference sequence). With 2 bases removed from V and 3 bases from J, the gap between germline ends came to 8 bases. There are 13 residues in the CDR3. The DNA for the CDR3 is TGTGCCAGCAGTTTACCAGGGGACTACGAGCAGTACTTC. Its protein is CASSLPGDYEQYF.

The rearrangement uses TRBV6-5 and TRBJ2-3; 7 bases agree with TRBD1. V trimming: 10 bases; J trimming: 0 bases; junction bases outside the gene matches: 7. CDR1 MNHEY and CDR2 SVGAGI come from the germline V gene. CDR3 length equals 14 residues. CDR3 in amino acids: CATYQGVSTDTQYF. The CDR3 DNA reads TGTGCCACCTACCAGGGGGTGAGCACAGATACGCAGTATTTT.

The chain uses TRBV6-5 and TRBJ1-2; D unclear. The germline CDR1 and CDR2 sequences are MNHEY and SVGAGI. This CDR3 region has 14 residues. Trimming took off 0 bases at V and 4 bases at J, with 9 bases between the two ends. DNA for the CDR3: TGTGCCAGCAGTTACTCCGAGGATTTCTATGGCTACACCTTC. Its translation: CASSYSEDFYGYTF.

V gene TRBV4-2 combines with J gene TRBJ2-7; the D gene could be TRBD1 or TRBD2 (5 bases each). The CDR3 loop spans 12 amino acids. CDR1 LGHNA and CDR2 YNFKEQ come from the germline V gene. The ends were cut back, 0 bases at V and 6 bases at J, with 6 bases in the middle. CDR3 coding DNA: TGTGCCAGCAGCCAAGATGGGGGCGAGCAGTACTTC. Its protein product is CASSQDGGEQYF.

Notes on this clone: The junction does not match germline at one end; this may be a read error. The chain recombines TRBV6-1 with TRBJ2-3, with a possible D match to TRBD2 (5 bases). This CDR3 is built from 16 residues. Germline V gives CDR1 MNHNS, CDR2 SASEGT. As DNA, the CDR3 is TGTGCCAGCGGTGACCGGGAAGTTAACTGGGCAGATACGCAGTATTTT. Translating gives CASGDREVNWADTQYF.

In this sample, this clone turned up once. The chain employs TRBV6-5 and TRBJ1-1; perhaps TRBD1 as D (5 bases). Germline CDR1 is MNHEY and CDR2 is SVGAGI. CDR3 size: 14 residues. The V end was cut by 4 bases, the J end by 3 bases, with 12 bases between. The CDR3 region is CASSFREGYTEAFF. The CDR3 DNA sequence: TGTGCCAGCAGTTTCAGGGAAGGGTACACTGAAGCTTTCTTT.

This sequence joins TRBV18 and TRBJ2-5; D call uncertain. The length of the CDR3 is 14 residues. Looked up from germline, CDR1 is KGHSH and CDR2 is LQKENI. V was cut by 5 bases and J by 2 bases, with 12 bases left in between. CDR3 in DNA: TGTGCCAGCTCATCCACGGCCACACAAGAGACCCAGTACTTC. As protein: CASSSTATQETQYF.

The chain combines TRBV2 with TRBJ2-7; TRBD1 might be the D (7 bases). This CDR3 comprises 13 residues. V was clipped by 8 bases and J by 7 bases, with 18 bases between them. CDR1 and CDR2 from the germline V gene are SNHLY and FYNNEI. The CDR3, as DNA: TGTGCCAGCGGCGGGACAGACGGTTTGGAGCAGTACTTC. Protein: CASGGTDGLEQYF.

The chain has TRBV18 and TRBJ1-4; 10 bases are a match to TRBD1. Germline CDR1 is KGHSH and CDR2 is LQKENI. The CDR3 contains 15 residues. With V trimmed by 2 bases and J by 4 bases, 1 base remained unmatched. DNA of the CDR3: TGTGCCAGCTCACCAGGGGACAGGGGTAATGAAAAACTGTTTTTT. Encoded protein: CASSPGDRGNEKLFF.

V is TRBV16 and J is TRBJ2-7; TRBD2 aligns across 7 bases. The V gene end was trimmed by 6 bases and the J gene end by 2 bases; junction bases not matched to a gene: 10. The CDR3 spans 15 residues. Germline loops: CDR1 KGHSY, CDR2 FQNENV. The CDR3 region is CASSPPGGATYEQYF. As DNA, the CDR3 is TGTGCCAGCAGTCCCCCGGGAGGAGCTACCTACGAGCAGTACTTC.

The CDR3 DNA follows: TGCGCCAGCAGCCACAACCCACAGGGTCAGCCCCAGCATTTT. The encoded protein is CASSHNPQGQPQHF. The chain combines TRBV4-1 with TRBJ1-5; TRBD1 is a possible D gene (6 bases). CDR1 is MGHRA, CDR2 YSYEKL, per germline. This CDR3 is built from 14 residues. V dropped 3 bases and J dropped 6 bases, with 12 bases sitting between them.

The chain recombines TRBV27 with TRBJ2-7; TRBD1 is a possible D gene (5 bases). The CDR3 is 14 amino acids. Per the germline V gene, CDR1 is MNHEY and CDR2 is SMNVEV (reference sequence). V was trimmed by 0 bases and J by 7 bases, leaving 13 bases between them. Here the CDR3 reads CASSLSMSGIEQYF. The CDR3 nucleotides are TGTGCCAGCAGTTTATCGATGTCAGGGATTGAGCAGTACTTC.

Details on this clone: Other DNA sequences within the sample encode an identical CDR3. V and J are TRBV10-3 and TRBJ2-3, with D unresolved. Germline lookup yields CDR1 ENHRY and CDR2 SYGVKD. There are 12 residues in the CDR3. Trimming shortened V by 2 bases and J by 0 bases, and 0 bases separated the two germline ends. CDR3 in DNA: TGTGCCATCAGTGAGAGCACAGATACGCAGTATTTT. Translated: CAISESTDTQYF.

The rearrangement links TRBV28 to TRBJ2-3; 8 bases fit TRBD2. CDR1 and CDR2 from the germline V gene are MDHEN and SYDVKM. This CDR3 is built from 15 residues. V lost 6 bases, J lost 6 bases, and 11 bases stayed unmatched. In DNA form, the CDR3 reads TGTGCCAGCAGGGTCGGGCGGGGGGAGGAGGATACGCAGTATTTT. This codes for CASRVGRGEEDTQYF.

The chain carries TRBV7-8 and TRBJ2-7; D is undetermined. V gave up 0 bases and J gave up 0 bases, with 9 bases separating them. Per the germline V gene, CDR1 is SGHVS and CDR2 is FQNEAQ. This CDR3 region has 15 residues. CDR3 amino acids: CASSLALGNSYEQYF. The DNA for the CDR3 is TGTGCCAGCAGCTTAGCGCTAGGAAACTCCTACGAGCAGTACTTC. Variable domain in full (rest from reference TRBV7-8 and TRBJ2-7): GAGVSQSPRYKVAKRGQDVALRCDPISGHVSLFWYQQALGQGPEFLTYFQNEAQLDKSGLPSDRFFAERPEGSVSTLKIQRTQQEDSAVYLCASSLALGNSYEQYFGPGTRLTVT.

This rearrangement joins TRBV28 to TRBJ1-1; TRBD1 agrees at 7 bases. Germline CDR1 is MDHEN and CDR2 is SYDVKM. The CDR3 length is 15 residues. The junction had 6 bases not matched to a gene; V was cut back by 5 bases and J by 0 bases. CDR3 sequence reads: CASSHPQGVNTEAFF. In DNA, the CDR3 is TGTGCCAGCAGTCACCCCCAGGGGGTGAACACTGAAGCTTTCTTT.

This sequence joins TRBV7-9 and TRBJ2-7; D is perhaps TRBD2 (6 bases). This CDR3 comprises 14 residues. Looked up from germline, CDR1 is SEHNR and CDR2 is FQNEAQ (reference sequence). Deletions cut 5 bases from V and 0 bases from J, with 11 bases between. The CDR3 bases are TGTGCCAGCAGCCGGACTACCAGCTCCTACGAGCAGTACTTC. It translates to CASSRTTSSYEQYF.

The CDR3 DNA is TGTGCCAGCAGTGGAGACCAACGCCCCCCCCACGAGCAGTACTTC. Translating gives CASSGDQRPPHEQYF. The chain links TRBV6-5 to TRBJ2-7; D not certain. Germline V gives CDR1 MNHEY, CDR2 SVGAGI. The CDR3 runs to 15 residues. The V end lost 5 bases, the J end lost 5 bases, and 19 bases lay between the germline ends.